One sample yielded the 23 T cell receptor beta chains listed below, sequenced in a study of blood T cell repertoires in COVID-19. The protocol was immunoSEQ multiplex PCR, while the TCRdb copy is restricted to in-frame clones and leaves out a portion. This table holds hundreds of thousands of clones, almost 90% found once. The sequencing sample was made of PBMCs or T cells enriched from blood (not recorded which). These receptors were collected from a woman aged 18 to 35 with acute COVID-19.

This clone was counted a single time. The chain combines TRBV24-1 with TRBJ1-5, with 9 bases lining up with TRBD1. Trimming cost V 5 bases and J 2 bases; bases outside gene matches: 0. In germline, CDR1 is KGHDR, CDR2 SFDVKD. This CDR3 is 14 amino acids long. DNA of the CDR3: TGTGCCACCAGTGGGACAGGGGGCAATCAGCCCCAGCATTTT. This encodes CATSGTGGNQPQHF.

This chain links TRBV5-4 with TRBJ2-7; 7 nucleotides match TRBD2. V trimming: 2 bases; J trimming: 5 bases; junction bases outside the gene matches: 16. The CDR3 sequence is 17 residues long. Germline loops: CDR1 SGHNT, CDR2 YYREEE (reference sequence). This chain's CDR3 is CASSLSFSKTRGDEQYF. The DNA of the CDR3 is TGTGCCAGCAGCTTATCTTTTTCCAAAACCCGGGGGGACGAGCAGTACTTC.

This chain links TRBV30 with TRBJ2-1; tentatively, D is TRBD2 (6 bases). Germline values: CDR1 GTSNPN, CDR2 SVGIG (reference sequence). This CDR3 contains 14 residues. The CDR3: CVTQVGGYYNEQFF. CDR3 coding DNA: TGTGTAACCCAGGTCGGGGGATACTACAATGAGCAGTTCTTC.

The CDR3 sequence: CASSLGTDFSYEQYF. The CDR3 DNA reads as TGTGCCAGCAGCCTAGGGACAGACTTTTCCTACGAGCAGTACTTC. This chain connects TRBV6-5 to TRBJ2-7; 7 bases are shared with TRBD1. The germline V gene has CDR1 MNHEY and CDR2 SVGAGI. With V trimmed by 6 bases and J by 1 base, 9 bases remained unmatched. The CDR3 loop spans 15 amino acids.

This chain connects TRBV19 to TRBJ1-2; weak D call: TRBD1 (5 bases). V lost 4 bases and J 6 bases, leaving 18 bases between the germline ends. Germline CDR1 reads LNHDA; CDR2 reads SQIVND (reference sequence). The CDR3 sequence is 15 residues long. CDR3 sequence: CASSRGTGVYDGYTF. CDR3 nucleotides: TGTGCCAGTAGTAGAGGAACGGGGGTCTACGATGGCTACACCTTC.

V is TRBV24-1 and J is TRBJ1-5; 8 nucleotides match TRBD1. Germline CDR1 KGHDR, CDR2 SFDVKD. The CDR3 extends over 15 amino acids. V gave up 4 bases and J gave up 5 bases; unmatched junction bases: 6. The CDR3 protein is CATSDGQGKDQPQHF. The DNA of the CDR3 is TGTGCCACCAGTGACGGACAGGGTAAGGATCAGCCCCAGCATTTT.

This clone has just a few counts. CDR3 sequence: CSVGTLTYEQYF. The CDR3 coding sequence is TGCAGCGTTGGGACTCTAACCTACGAGCAGTACTTC. V gene TRBV29-1 combines with J gene TRBJ2-7; possibly TRBD2 for D (5 bases). Germline V gene sequence: CDR1 SQVTM, CDR2 ANQGSEA. CDR3 length: 12 residues. Trimming took 4 bases from V and 2 from J, leaving 9 bases between them.

The chain is built from TRBV3-1 (or the pseudogene TRBV3-2) and TRBJ2-6, with D possibly being TRBD2 (6 bases). This CDR3 is built from 17 residues. CDR1 is LGHDT and CDR2 is YNNKEL in the germline V gene (reference sequence). The V end was cut by 1 base, the J end by 1 base, with 11 bases between. This CDR3 is CASSQAFGGSGANVLTF. As DNA, the CDR3 is TGTGCCAGCAGCCAAGCATTCGGAGGGTCTGGGGCCAACGTCCTGACTTTC.

The count of this clone is one. The chain recombines TRBV5-6 with TRBJ2-6; no definite D call. Germline CDR1 reads SGHDT; CDR2 reads YYEEEE. Trimming shortened V by 0 bases and J by 1 base, and 5 bases separated the two germline ends. The CDR3 covers 15 residues. CDR3 sequence: CASSLVHSGANVLTF. The DNA for the CDR3 is TGTGCCAGCAGCTTGGTTCATTCTGGGGCCAACGTCCTGACTTTC. The variable domain in full, with the rest retrieved from reference TRBV5-6 and TRBJ2-6, is DAGVTQSPTHLIKTRGQQVTLRCSPKSGHDTVSWYQQALGQGPQFIFQYYEEEERQRGNFPDRFSGHQFPNYSSELNVNALLLGDSALYLCASSLVHSGANVLTFGAGSRLTVL.

The V gene is TRBV27, the J gene TRBJ1-6, with a possible D match to TRBD1 (5 bases). Germline loops: CDR1 MNHEY, CDR2 SMNVEV (reference sequence). The germline V and J ends were trimmed by 5 bases and 6 bases, with 17 bases remaining between them. The CDR3 sequence is 16 residues long. CDR3 in DNA: TGTGCCAGCAGTACCCCGGTCTGGGGGGGTAATTCACCCCTCCACTTT. Protein: CASSTPVWGGNSPLHF.

The gene calls are TRBV21-1 and TRBJ1-5; TRBD1, the table's D call, was not compared with the DNA. TRBV21-1 is flagged as a pseudogene. The CDR3 has 19 amino acids. CDR3 in amino acids: CASSPTLRGRVDYNQPQHF. CDR3 coding DNA: TGTGCCAGCAGCCCAACCCTCAGGGGGCGGGTGGATTACAATCAGCCCCAGCATTTT.

The chain combines TRBV2 with TRBJ1-2, with D perhaps TRBD1 (6 bases). Germline V gene lookup returns CDR1 SNHLY and CDR2 FYNNEI. V gave up 3 bases and J gave up 4 bases, with 6 bases separating them. This CDR3 is built from 12 residues. This CDR3 is CASSEDSYGYTF. The CDR3 DNA reads TGTGCCAGCAGTGAGGACAGCTATGGCTACACCTTC.

The chain joins TRBV7-9 to TRBJ1-2; D call uncertain. This CDR3 contains 17 residues. Trimming left V 2 bases short and J 4 bases short, with 20 bases between. The germline CDR1 and CDR2 sequences are SEHNR and FQNEAQ (reference sequence). The DNA for the CDR3 is TGTGCCAGCAGCTTATCCGTACGGTTACAGCCGATCTATGGCTACACCTTC. Encoded protein: CASSLSVRLQPIYGYTF.

This chain's CDR3 is CASSSSSGVNTDTQYF. In nucleotides, the CDR3 is TGTGCCAGCAGCTCATCTAGCGGGGTGAACACAGATACGCAGTATTTT. V and J are TRBV7-6 and TRBJ2-3, with 9 bases fitting TRBD2. This CDR3 has 16 residues. Germline CDR1 SGHVS, CDR2 FNYEAQ. The J segment lost 2 bases and the V segment lost 4 bases, leaving 7 bases of the junction unmatched.

CDR3 sequence reads: CASSVATEPYGYTF. The CDR3 nucleotides are TGTGCCAGCAGCGTAGCTACAGAGCCCTATGGCTACACCTTC. The rearrangement links TRBV9 to TRBJ1-2; unclear D gene. Trimming removed 0 bases from V and 4 bases from J, with 10 bases in between. The CDR3 runs to 14 residues. Germline V gene sequence: CDR1 SGDLS, CDR2 YYNGEE.

This chain joins TRBV24-1 and TRBJ1-4; 10 nucleotides align to TRBD1. This CDR3 has 16 residues. Germline V lookup: CDR1 KGHDR, CDR2 SFDVKD. The V gene end was trimmed by 4 bases and the J gene end by 5 bases; junction bases not matched to a gene: 6. The CDR3 reads CATSESGTGANEKLFF. The CDR3 DNA follows: TGTGCCACCAGTGAGTCCGGGACAGGGGCAAATGAAAAACTGTTTTTT.

This chain links TRBV5-8 with TRBJ1-1, with TRBD1 identical over 8 bases. Germline CDR1 SGHTS, CDR2 YDEGEE. J was trimmed by 0 bases and V by 4 bases; bases with no gene match: 14. CDR3 size: 18 residues. The CDR3 is CASSPVGGQGNMNTEAFF. Here the CDR3 DNA reads TGTGCCAGCAGCCCGGTAGGCGGACAGGGAAACATGAACACTGAAGCTTTCTTT. The variable domain in full, with the rest retrieved from reference TRBV5-8 and TRBJ1-1, is EAGVTQSPTHLIKTRGQQATLRCSPISGHTSVYWYQQALGLGLQFLLWYDEGEERNRGNFPPRFSGRQFPNYSSELNVNALELEDSALYLCASSPVGGQGNMNTEAFFGQGTRLTVV.

The chain links TRBV11-2 to TRBJ2-5, with TRBD1 matching over 7 bases. This CDR3 is built from 14 residues. V lost 1 base, J lost 2 bases, and 1 base stayed unmatched. Germline lookup yields CDR1 SGHAT and CDR2 FQNNGV. The CDR3: CASSLGQGQETQYF. The CDR3 nucleotides read TGTGCCAGCAGCTTAGGACAGGGTCAAGAGACCCAGTACTTC.

The chain combines TRBV30 with TRBJ2-7; no clear D. Between the trimmed V and J ends, which lost 8 bases and 0 bases, there was a span of 14 bases. Germline assignment: CDR1 GTSNPN and CDR2 SVGIG (reference sequence). There are 13 residues in the CDR3. The CDR3 region is CALIAETSYEQYF. CDR3 nucleotides: TGTGCCCTAATCGCGGAGACCTCCTACGAGCAGTACTTC.

The chain couples TRBV11-3 to TRBJ2-7; 9 positions agree with TRBD1. CDR3 size: 15 residues. Looked up from germline, CDR1 is SGHNT and CDR2 is YENEEA. V gave up 5 bases and J gave up 2 bases; unmatched junction bases: 7. The CDR3 reads CASSGRGTGTYEQYF. The CDR3 bases are TGTGCCAGCAGCGGCCGAGGGACAGGGACCTACGAGCAGTACTTC.

V gene TRBV28 combines with J gene TRBJ1-1; D ambiguous. CDR3 length: 11 amino acids. In germline, CDR1 is MDHEN, CDR2 SYDVKM. The germline V and J ends were trimmed by 3 bases and 6 bases, with 5 bases remaining between them. CDR3 nucleotides: TGTGCCAGCAGTTTGGGCCCTGAAGCTTTCTTT. This gives the protein CASSLGPEAFF.

The CDR3: CASSQDRGKDYGYTF. In nucleotides, the CDR3 is TGTGCCAGCAGCCAAGATCGGGGAAAGGACTATGGCTACACCTTC. The genes are TRBV4-2 and TRBJ1-2, with no clear D. V was shortened by 0 bases and J by 3 bases, with 11 bases between the two germline ends. The CDR3 extends over 15 amino acids. Germline assignment: CDR1 LGHNA and CDR2 YNFKEQ.

This rearrangement joins TRBV11-2 to TRBJ2-7; 11 positions match TRBD2. This CDR3 contains 16 residues. With 3 bases clipped from V and 6 bases from J, the junction kept 10 bases outside the gene matches. Germline CDR1 and CDR2: SGHAT and FQNNGV. The CDR3 DNA sequence: TGTGCCAGCAGCTTTCAGACTAGCGGGGCGCCCCCCGAGCAGTACTTC. Amino acids: CASSFQTSGAPPEQYF. Using reference TRBV11-2 and TRBJ2-7 for the parts outside the CDR3, the full variable domain is EAGVAQSPRYKIIEKRQSVAFWCNPISGHATLYWYQQILGQGPKLLIQFQNNGVVDDSQLPKDRFSAERLKGVDSTLKIQPAKLEDSAVYLCASSFQTSGAPPEQYFGPGTRLTVT.